This passage covers 12 T cell receptor beta chains from one sample sequenced in a study of cytomegalovirus exposure and HLA in healthy donors. PCR was performed using 60 Vbeta and 13 Jbeta primers. Repertoires were generated with immunoSEQ multiplex PCR, while TCRdb's copy carries only in-frame clones and drops some. The sample comprises about 200,000 clones, about 70% of which are singletons, and over 1.5% rests with the top ten. Sequencing was done on a sample of PBMCs. These receptors originate from a woman in her 30s in good health and CMV-seronegative.

The rearrangement joins TRBV4-1 to TRBJ2-3; D might be TRBD1 (6 bases). Germline CDR1 reads MGHRA; CDR2 reads YSYEKL. V was pared by 4 bases and J by 0 bases, with 14 bases between. CDR3 length: 16 amino acids. CDR3 in amino acids: CASSPQQGISTDTQYF. In nucleotides, the CDR3 is TGCGCCAGCAGCCCCCAACAGGGAATAAGCACAGATACGCAGTATTTT.

The rearrangement uses TRBV29-1 and TRBJ1-2; 8 bases agree with TRBD1. The CDR3 covers 13 residues. Germline CDR1 and CDR2: SQVTM and ANQGSEA. V lost 7 bases to trimming and J lost 7 bases; unmatched junction nucleotides: 11. The CDR3 bases are TGCAGCGACAGGTCAACAGGGGGAACTGGCTACACCTTC. Protein: CSDRSTGGTGYTF.

The table lists this clone with a few counts. This chain uses TRBV9 with TRBJ1-5; a weak D match, TRBD1 (5 bases). The CDR3 covers 14 residues. From germline, CDR1 is SGDLS and CDR2 YYNGEE. V dropped 7 bases and J dropped 7 bases, with 18 bases sitting between them. CDR3 DNA sequence: TGTGCCAGCTACTTGCCAGGGCGGCGGCAGCCCCAGCATTTT. Translated, it gives CASYLPGRRQPQHF.

On this clone: The junction does not match germline at one end; this may be a read error. V gene TRBV7-9 combines with J gene TRBJ1-2; 8 positions agree with TRBD1. The germline V gene has CDR1 SEHNR and CDR2 FQNEAQ (reference sequence). This CDR3 contains 15 residues. CDR3 sequence (DNA): TGTTCCAGCAGCTTAGAGGACAGGGTTGCTTTGGGCTACACCTTC. This translates into CSSSLEDRVALGYTF. The full variable domain, with the rest looked up from reference TRBV7-9 and TRBJ1-2, is DTGVSQNPRHKITKRGQNVTFRCDPISEHNRLYWYRQTLGQGPEFLTYFQNEAQLEKSRLLSDRFSAERPKGSFSTLEIQRTEQGDSAMYLCSSSLEDRVALGYTFGSGTRLTVV.

Comment on this clone: Germline is not matched at one junction end, which may reflect a read error. This sample also contains other DNA sequences that code for the same CDR3. The rearrangement links TRBV7-6 to TRBJ1-4; no definite D call. This CDR3 has 14 residues. CDR1 and CDR2 (germline): SGHVS, FNYEAQ. CDR3 residues: CASSHTALKEKLFF. The CDR3 DNA reads as TGTGCCAGCAGCCACACAGCCCTGAAAGAAAAGCTGTTTTTT.

As DNA, the CDR3 is TGCGCCAGCAGCGGGCGGACAGGGGGCCGGGGGGCAACTAATGAAAAACTGTTTTTT. This sequence encodes CASSGRTGGRGATNEKLFF. The chain combines TRBV5-1 with TRBJ1-4, with 11 bases matching TRBD1. J was trimmed by 0 bases and V by 4 bases; bases with no gene match: 11. The CDR3 length is 19 residues. Germline V gene sequence: CDR1 SGHRS, CDR2 YFSETQ.

CDR3 nucleotides: TGTGCCAGCAGCTTAGATGGAGACCCAGAGTTCGACACGCAGTATTTT. This translates into CASSLDGDPEFDTQYF. This chain uses TRBV11-2 with TRBJ2-3; D gene ambiguous. CDR1 SGHAT and CDR2 FQNNGV come from the germline V gene. The germline V and J ends were trimmed by 0 bases and 9 bases, with 19 bases remaining between them. This CDR3 is 16 amino acids long.

This clone has more than one count but fewer than ten. V gene TRBV5-1 combines with J gene TRBJ2-7; 7 bases fit TRBD2. This CDR3 is 15 amino acids long. V lost 0 bases, J lost 3 bases, and 6 bases stayed unmatched. From germline, CDR1 is SGHRS and CDR2 YFSETQ. The DNA for the CDR3 is TGCGCCAGCAGCTTGGGGCCGGGAGGAGACTACGAGCAGTACTTC. Translated, it gives CASSLGPGGDYEQYF.

The chain is built from TRBV7-2 and TRBJ1-2; 7 bases map to TRBD1. V dropped 11 bases and J dropped 4; count of bases not matched to a gene: 10. The CDR3 length is 13 residues. Germline V gene sequence: CDR1 SGHTA, CDR2 FQGNSA. The CDR3 nucleotides read TGTGCCTCTAGACAGGGTATCGGCTATGGCTACACCTTC. Translation: CASRQGIGYGYTF.

V gene TRBV6-6 combines with J gene TRBJ1-3, with TRBD1 identical over 12 bases. Germline V gene data show CDR1 as MNHNY and CDR2 as SVGAGI (reference sequence). V was clipped by 2 bases and J by 4 bases; unmatched bases: 3. This CDR3 contains 16 residues. CDR3 protein: CASSYPGTGGGNTIYF. The CDR3 nucleotides are TGTGCCAGCAGTTACCCCGGGACAGGGGGCGGAAACACCATATATTTT.

The CDR3 region is CASSLGLAGGSSSYEQYF. The CDR3 DNA sequence: TGTGCCAGCAGCTTAGGACTAGCGGGAGGGAGCAGCTCCTACGAGCAGTACTTC. The chain is built from TRBV7-9 and TRBJ2-7, with TRBD2 matching over 14 bases. CDR3 size: 18 residues. Germline CDR1 SEHNR, CDR2 FQNEAQ (reference sequence). Trimming cost V 1 base and J 0 bases; bases outside gene matches: 5.

V and J are TRBV28 and TRBJ1-2, with TRBD1 identical over 8 bases. V lost 8 bases, J lost 4 bases, and 6 bases stayed unmatched. The CDR3 is 13 residues long. The germline gives CDR1 MDHEN, CDR2 SYDVKM. The CDR3 sequence is CASAQGGGYGYTF. For the CDR3, the DNA is TGTGCCAGCGCACAGGGGGGTGGCTATGGCTACACCTTC.